The sequence of this TCR beta chain was determined in a study of blood T cell repertoires in COVID-19. Study at large: Sources were T cells, B-cell-depleted T cells, or PBMCs; the material itself was cDNA or gDNA.

The ends lost 1 base at V and 0 bases at J; junction bases unmatched: 9. Germline assignment: CDR1 LGHNA and CDR2 YSLEER. This CDR3 has 17 residues. Method: immunoSEQ multiplex PCR; TCRdb's copy keeps in-frame clones and lacks some. The table records about 120,000 clones, about four fifths of them present only once. Source material: peripheral blood. This receptor was taken from a human donor in a cohort sampled during active COVID-19. The chain employs TRBV4-3 and TRBJ2-7, with 7 bases identical to TRBD1. The chain's CDR3 is CASSQAAYTGVSYEQYF. CDR3 DNA sequence: TGCGCCAGCAGCCAAGCTGCGTACACAGGGGTCTCCTACGAGCAGTACTTC.